Sequencing of this T cell receptor (beta chain) was carried out in a study of OX40 agonist ivuxolimab in advanced cancers. Assay: immunoSEQ multiplex PCR; the TCRdb copy retains only in-frame clones and omits some. Here the sample spans 66,000 or so clones, around 90% being singletons. From germline, CDR1 is MNHEY and CDR2 SVGAGI. V was pared by 4 bases and J by 5 bases, with 8 bases of the junction left unmatched. The CDR3 is made up of 16 amino acids. Blood was sampled at baseline, cycle 4 day 1, and cycle 7 day 1. The sample in question was CD4+ or CD8+ T cells sorted from blood, obtained in a trial of the OX40 agonist ivuxolimab. This sequence joins TRBV6-5 and TRBJ2-3, with 11 bases that match TRBD2. This sequence was found in an adult with an advanced solid tumor such as melanoma, head and neck, liver or kidney cancer. This chain's CDR3 is CASSSTSSGRGDTQYF. The CDR3 region has the DNA TGTGCCAGCAGTTCCACCAGTAGCGGGAGGGGAGATACGCAGTATTTT.